This entry lists 26 T cell receptor beta chains sequenced from one sample in a study of human T cells and chemical hapten exposure. TCRdb ran MiXCR on the RACE reads and lists one entry per CDR3 protein. The data show about 130,000 distinct CDR3 sequences, approximately 9.1% seen once. The time point is: healthy volunteer bleed at 2 weeks. Total RNA was isolated from whole blood that had not been fractionated. Sequencing was done on a sample of whole blood. These TCRs come from a male donor in good health. Some clones in this sample may be carry-over from other donors' samples.

The gene calls are TRBV19 and TRBJ1-2, with D unclear. The V end lost 4 bases, the J end lost 6 bases, and 9 bases lay between the germline ends. The CDR3 length is 12 residues. Germline V gene lookup returns CDR1 LNHDA and CDR2 SQIVND (reference sequence). The DNA for the CDR3 is TGTGCCAGTAGTACAGGCCCCGATGGCTACACCTTC. Its translation: CASSTGPDGYTF.

This chain joins TRBV29-1 and TRBJ2-7; 8 bases map to TRBD2. The germline CDR1 and CDR2 sequences are SQVTM and ANQGSEA. Trimming at V came to 4 bases and at J to 6 bases, leaving 8 bases not matched to a gene. The CDR3 loop spans 13 amino acids. The CDR3 sequence: CSVGSGTAGEQYF. The CDR3 DNA sequence: TGCAGCGTTGGTAGCGGGACGGCTGGCGAGCAGTACTTC.

A remark on this clonotype: The junction departs from the called germline gene at one end, perhaps through a read error. J is TRBJ2-7 and V is TRBV2, with unresolved D. The germline V gene encodes CDR1 SNHLY and CDR2 FYNNEI. CDR3 length: 11 amino acids. The CDR3 sequence is CASSDGPERSF. The CDR3 DNA sequence: TGTGCCAGCAGCGACGGACCGGAACGGAGCTTC. Based on the CDR3 plus reference TRBV2 and TRBJ2-7, the full variable domain is EPEVTQTPSHQVTQMGQEVILRCVPISNHLYFYWYRQILGQKVEFLVSFYNNEISEKSEIFDDQFSVERPDGSNFTLKIRSTKLEDSAMYFCASSDGPERSFGPGTRLTVT.

This clonotype was seen a few times. The CDR3 bases are TGTGCCAGCAGCTACGCAGGGCCACGAACCCAAGAGACCCAGTACTTC. This codes for CASSYAGPRTQETQYF. V gene TRBV7-8 combines with J gene TRBJ2-5, with D possibly matching TRBD1 (5 bases). This CDR3 is built from 16 residues. The germline V gene encodes CDR1 SGHVS and CDR2 FQNEAQ. The V end was cut by 4 bases, the J end by 1 base, with 16 bases between. The full variable domain, completed using reference TRBV7-8 and TRBJ2-5, is GAGVSQSPRYKVAKRGQDVALRCDPISGHVSLFWYQQALGQGPEFLTYFQNEAQLDKSGLPSDRFFAERPEGSVSTLKIQRTQQEDSAVYLCASSYAGPRTQETQYFGPGTRLLVL.

The V and J genes are TRBV2 and TRBJ2-1; 10 bases are shared with TRBD2. Germline values: CDR1 SNHLY, CDR2 FYNNEI. The CDR3 has 15 amino acids. Germline trimming cut 5 bases from V and 7 bases from J; bases unmatched to any gene: 8. The chain's CDR3 is CASSPGASGSNEQFF. The CDR3 DNA sequence: TGTGCCAGCAGTCCCGGGGCTAGCGGGAGTAATGAGCAGTTCTTC.

Here the CDR3 reads CASSPEPPGGEQYF. The CDR3 region has the DNA TGTGCCAGCTCACCGGAGCCCCCCGGAGGCGAGCAGTACTTC. V and J are TRBV18 and TRBJ2-7; the D gene is possibly TRBD2 (5 bases). The CDR3 sequence is 14 residues long. V gave up 3 bases and J gave up 6 bases, with 15 bases separating them. CDR1 and CDR2 (germline): KGHSH, LQKENI.

This clonotype appeared many times. The chain is built from TRBV4-1 and TRBJ2-5; D possibly corresponds to TRBD2 (5 bases). The CDR3 contains 13 residues. V dropped 8 bases and J dropped 4 bases, with 14 bases sitting between them. Looked up from germline, CDR1 is MGHRA and CDR2 is YSYEKL. CDR3 sequence reads: CASGRGHLETQYF. The CDR3 DNA reads as TGCGCCAGCGGGCGCGGGCATCTAGAGACCCAGTACTTC.

This clonotype showed up many times. This chain connects TRBV29-1 to TRBJ1-6, with 7 bases lining up with TRBD1. V lost 7 bases, J lost 7 bases, and 10 bases stayed unmatched. This CDR3 has 14 amino acids. Germline loops: CDR1 SQVTM, CDR2 ANQGSEA. Written as DNA, the CDR3 is TGCAGCGCCTGGACAGGTATTCGGAATTCACCCCTCCACTTT. Its protein product is CSAWTGIRNSPLHF.

The rearrangement links TRBV19 to TRBJ2-5; D not certain. Germline-derived CDR1 and CDR2 are LNHDA and SQIVND (reference sequence). V shed 3 bases and J shed 1 base, with 3 bases lying between them. The CDR3 contains 12 residues. The CDR3, as DNA: TGTGCCAGTAGTATGGCCCAAGAGACCCAGTACTTC. It translates to CASSMAQETQYF.

This clonotype was observed a few times. This chain connects TRBV12-3 or TRBV12-4 to TRBJ1-1; D unclear. CDR3 size: 13 residues. V was cut by 10 bases and J by 13 bases, with 25 bases left in between. CDR3 DNA: TGTGCCACCACGACCCCCGGGCTCCCCGGGGTTTTCTTT. It specifies CATTTPGLPGVFF.

The gene calls are TRBV4-2 and TRBJ1-1; D call uncertain. CDR3 length: 14 residues. Trimming removed 1 base at V and 2 bases at J, with 8 bases between. Germline CDR1 reads LGHNA; CDR2 reads YNFKEQ. The CDR3 is CASSQVGLNTEAFF. The CDR3 bases are TGTGCCAGCAGCCAAGTAGGGTTAAACACTGAAGCTTTCTTT.

This clonotype was observed at least ten times. This rearrangement joins TRBV12-3 or TRBV12-4 to TRBJ1-6; D remains ambiguous. V lost 6 bases and J 6 bases, leaving 12 bases between the germline ends. The CDR3 loop spans 14 amino acids. The CDR3 DNA reads TGTGCCAGCAGCAAGGGAGGCTTTAATTCACCCCTCCACTTT. Translation gives CASSKGGFNSPLHF.

This clonotype was seen repeatedly, ten times or more. This chain uses TRBV20-1 with TRBJ2-5; D gene unclear. Looked up from germline, CDR1 is DFQATT and CDR2 is SNEGSKA (reference sequence). CDR3 length equals 13 residues. V was pared by 3 bases and J by 4 bases, with 12 bases between. CDR3 DNA: TGCAGTGCTAGGCAGAGTAGCAGAGAGACCCAGTACTTC. As protein: CSARQSSRETQYF.

This clonotype has at least ten counts. The J gene is TRBJ2-2, the V gene TRBV29-1; D remains unclear. CDR3 size: 11 residues. Germline CDR1 SQVTM, CDR2 ANQGSEA. Trimming stripped 3 bases from V and 3 bases from J, with 2 bases between. In nucleotides, the CDR3 is TGCAGCGTTGAGGACACCGGGGAGCTGTTTTTT. This sequence encodes CSVEDTGELFF.

The chain carries TRBV6-5 and TRBJ1-2; D gene uncertain. The V end was cut by 0 bases, the J end by 5 bases, with 7 bases between. Germline V gene lookup returns CDR1 MNHEY and CDR2 SVGAGI. This CDR3 spans 13 amino acids. This CDR3 is CASSYSLEYGYTF. The CDR3 DNA follows: TGTGCCAGCAGTTACTCGTTGGAGTATGGCTACACCTTC.

The table lists this clonotype with a few counts. The V call is TRBV11-3, the J call TRBJ2-1, with 10 bases that match TRBD1. Germline loops: CDR1 SGHNT, CDR2 YENEEA. V was pared by 2 bases and J by 6 bases, with 10 bases of the junction left unmatched. The CDR3 has 17 residues. The CDR3: CASSLRPGQGPGNEQFF. For the CDR3, the DNA is TGTGCCAGCAGCTTACGCCCGGGACAGGGGCCGGGCAATGAGCAGTTCTTC.

This clonotype was seen at least ten times. V is TRBV12-3 or TRBV12-4 and J is TRBJ2-1, with 7 nucleotides matching TRBD1. The CDR3 spans 14 residues. The ends lost 3 bases at V and 9 bases at J; junction bases unmatched: 8. The CDR3 is CASSLGQPRREQFF. The CDR3 bases are TGTGCCAGCAGTTTGGGACAGCCCCGGCGTGAGCAGTTCTTC.

A few counts support this clonotype. The chain uses TRBV29-1 and TRBJ2-2; 7 bases fit TRBD1. V lost 7 bases, J lost 5 bases, and 13 bases stayed unmatched. In germline, CDR1 is SQVTM, CDR2 ANQGSEA. CDR3 size: 15 residues. CDR3 protein: CSGTAGGRPTGELFF. The CDR3 DNA is TGCAGCGGAACCGCAGGGGGAAGGCCGACCGGGGAGCTGTTTTTT.

The chain links TRBV10-3 to TRBJ1-5; D is unresolved. The germline V gene encodes CDR1 ENHRY and CDR2 SYGVKD. The CDR3 is 16 amino acids. V lost 0 bases and J lost 0, with 9 bases in between. The CDR3 region is CAISESTLGSNQPQHF. The CDR3 DNA reads as TGTGCCATCAGTGAGTCGACATTGGGTAGCAATCAGCCCCAGCATTTT.

The chain uses TRBV12-3 or TRBV12-4 and TRBJ2-6; D may match TRBD1 or TRBD2 (6 bases each). The V gene lost 6 bases and the J gene lost 1 base, with 31 bases spanning the gap. CDR3 length: 22 residues. The CDR3 nucleotides read TGTGCCAGCAGCCTAGGGACACGGCCGGGGGAGGCCAGACCGTCTGGGGCCAACGTCCTGACTTTC. Translation gives CASSLGTRPGEARPSGANVLTF.

At least ten counts were recorded for this clonotype. The chain couples TRBV3-1 to TRBJ2-2; D possibly corresponds to TRBD1 (6 bases). With 0 bases removed from V and 5 bases from J, the gap between germline ends came to 25 bases. The length of the CDR3 is 20 residues. Per germline, CDR1 LGHDT and CDR2 YNNKEL (reference sequence). Written as DNA, the CDR3 is TGTGCCAGCAGCCAAGAAGGATGGGCTTACAACAGGGTTTATACCGGGGAGCTGTTTTTT. Its protein is CASSQEGWAYNRVYTGELFF.

V usage is TRBV3-1 and J usage is TRBJ2-5; no reliable D call. Trimming took 0 bases from V and 3 from J, leaving 11 bases between them. Germline CDR1 reads LGHDT; CDR2 reads YNNKEL (reference sequence). CDR3 length equals 15 residues. CDR3 protein: CASSQDEVSKETQYF. The DNA of the CDR3 is TGTGCCAGCAGCCAAGATGAAGTCAGTAAAGAGACCCAGTACTTC.

This clonotype showed up just a few times. This chain links TRBV6-6 with TRBJ2-3, with 9 bases matching TRBD2. Germline CDR1 is MNHNY and CDR2 is SVGAGI (reference sequence). The CDR3 is 16 amino acids. V was clipped by 2 bases and J by 4 bases; unmatched bases: 7. As DNA, the CDR3 is TGTGCCAGCAGTTACGGTCGAGCGGGGGGTTCAGATACGCAGTATTTT. Protein: CASSYGRAGGSDTQYF.

The V and J genes are TRBV4-3 and TRBJ1-4, with 7 bases aligning to TRBD1. V lost 4 bases and J lost 6; bases outside the gene matches: 8. The CDR3 covers 15 residues. Germline-derived CDR1 and CDR2 are LGHNA and YSLEER. The CDR3 region is CASSPRDRADEKLFF. CDR3 in DNA: TGCGCCAGCAGCCCCAGAGACAGGGCCGATGAAAAACTGTTTTTT.

The chain has TRBV10-3 and TRBJ1-5, with TRBD1 identical over 9 bases. There are 15 residues in the CDR3. Germline CDR1 ENHRY, CDR2 SYGVKD. Trimming took 4 bases from V and 4 from J; bases not matched to a gene: 5. CDR3 nucleotide sequence: TGTGCCATCAGTGGGGACAGGGCGATGAATCAGCCCCAGCATTTT. Translation gives CAISGDRAMNQPQHF.

This clonotype was seen many times. The chain couples TRBV12-3 or TRBV12-4 to TRBJ2-3, with 9 positions matching TRBD2. V gave up 1 base and J gave up 3 bases; unmatched junction bases: 8. This CDR3 is built from 17 residues. CDR3 bases: TGTGCCAGCAGTTTAGTGGTGCGGGAGGGCCTAACAGATACGCAGTATTTT. It specifies CASSLVVREGLTDTQYF.